This T cell receptor (beta chain) is from a study of blood T cell repertoires in COVID-19. Original processing methods: Amplification with reference gene primers provided the estimates of nucleated cell counts. The method was immunoSEQ multiplex PCR; TCRdb's version includes in-frame clones alone and lacks a portion of them. V and J calls and clone size are given by that table; D and trimming were obtained from the DNA. The table includes about 36,000 clones, about 83% detected once. CDR3 length: 11 amino acids. CDR1 DFQATT and CDR2 SNEGSKA come from the germline V gene (reference sequence). The ends were cut back, 5 bases at V and 1 base at J, with 5 bases in the middle.

The sequence was obtained from a man aged 60 to 75 with active COVID-19. The chain recombines TRBV20-1 with TRBJ1-2, with D uncertain. The sequenced sample consisted of peripheral blood. The CDR3 DNA follows: TGCAGTGCTGACAATAACTATGGCTACACCTTC. Amino acids: CSADNNYGYTF.